This is a list of T cell receptor beta chains from one sample in a study of shared clonotypes between healthy human individuals. The repertoire was sequenced with immunoSEQ multiplex PCR; TCRdb's copy has only in-frame clones and lacks some. The table includes about 2 million clones, about 95% detected once. The sequenced material came from naive CD8+ T cells sorted from blood. These receptors all come from a man aged 18 to 29 in good health. Both conserved end residues are part of each CDR3. The D gene is left open where the match is weak. Clone sizes are given selectively: once, few, many, or a class where the clone is expanded.

>TRBJ2-3|TRBV27|TRBD1|NA
CASSLGPGTGGAYTQYF
TGTGCCAGCAGTTTAGGTCCCGGGACAGGGGGCGCGTATACGCAGTATTTT
>TRBJ1-4|TRBV4-1|TRBD1|NA
CASSQEWGTGNEKLFF
TGCGCCAGCAGCCAAGAATGGGGGACAGGGAATGAAAAACTGTTTTTT
>TRBJ1-2|TRBV11-2|TRBD1|once
CASSLDERTGGYGYTF
TGTGCCAGCAGCTTAGATGAGAGGACAGGGGGCTATGGCTACACCTTC
>TRBJ2-7|TRBV29-1|NA|once
CSVESGELYEQYF
TGCAGCGTTGAATCAGGGGAACTCTACGAGCAGTACTTC
>TRBJ2-3|TRBV28|TRBD2|NA
CASKGLAGGTDTQYF
TGTGCCAGCAAGGGACTAGCGGGAGGGACAGATACGCAGTATTTT
>TRBJ2-2|TRBV6-6|NA|NA
CASRAGHMDGELFF
TGTGCCAGCAGAGCGGGACACATGGACGGGGAGCTGTTTTTT
>TRBJ1-6|TRBV7-9|TRBD1|once
CASSSLTGEFAYNSPLHF
TGTGCCAGCAGCTCGCTTACAGGGGAGTTTGCCTATAATTCACCCCTCCACTTT
>TRBJ1-1|TRBV15|TRBD1|NA
CATSAGTGRTEAFF
TGTGCCACCAGCGCCGGGACAGGGAGGACTGAAGCTTTCTTT
>TRBJ1-2|TRBV19|NA|NA
CASSIVTGSDYGYTF
TGTGCCAGTAGTATCGTCACAGGATCGGACTATGGCTACACCTTC
>TRBJ1-6|TRBV19|TRBD1|NA
CASRQGSAPLHF
TGTGCCAGTAGACAGGGGTCGGCACCCCTCCACTTT
>TRBJ2-7|TRBV2|TRBD1|NA
CASTGRQGESYEQYF
TGTGCCAGCACGGGTCGGCAGGGGGAGAGTTACGAGCAGTACTTC
>TRBJ2-3|TRBV7-2|TRBD2|NA
CASSLTSGGGDTQYF
TGTGCCAGCAGCTTGACTAGCGGGGGTGGAGATACGCAGTATTTT
>TRBJ2-7|TRBV18|NA|NA
CASSPGASYEQYF
TGTGCCAGCTCACCTGGGGCTTCCTACGAGCAGTACTTC
>TRBJ1-1|TRBV5-4|NA|NA
CASSGGERRAFF
TGTGCCAGCAGCGGGGGGGAGCGGAGGGCTTTCTTT
>TRBJ2-5|TRBV4-1|NA|NA
CASSPIWGGRETQYF
TGCGCCAGCAGCCCCATATGGGGGGGCAGAGAGACCCAGTACTTC
>TRBJ2-7|TRBV2|NA|NA
CATLRGDLYEQYF
TGTGCCACCTTAAGGGGGGATTTGTACGAGCAGTACTTC
>TRBJ1-2|TRBV28|NA|NA
CASSLFQGGRGGYTF
TGTGCCAGCAGTTTATTTCAGGGAGGGAGGGGTGGCTACACCTTC
>TRBJ1-1|TRBV4-1|NA|NA
CASSQGTEGNTEAFF
TGCGCCAGCAGCCAAGGAACAGAGGGGAACACTGAAGCTTTCTTT
>TRBJ1-1|TRBV5-1|TRBD1|NA
CASSLRTGANTEAFF
TGCGCCAGCAGCCTTCGGACAGGGGCGAACACTGAAGCTTTCTTT
>TRBJ2-7|TRBV7-9|NA|NA
CASSLALGASEQYF
TGTGCCAGCAGCTTAGCGCTGGGAGCCTCCGAGCAGTACTTC
>TRBJ2-2|TRBV5-1|NA|NA
CASSLEPTGELFF
TGCGCCAGCAGCTTGGAGCCCACCGGGGAGCTGTTTTTT
>TRBJ2-7|TRBV7-9|NA|NA
CASSQDSIYEQYF
TGTGCCAGCAGCCAAGACTCGATCTACGAGCAGTACTTC
>TRBJ1-1|TRBV7-9|NA|NA
CASSQGDSEAFF
TGTGCCAGCAGCCAAGGGGATAGTGAAGCTTTCTTT
>TRBJ2-3|TRBV27|NA|NA
CASSLVGGPPDTQYF
TGTGCCAGCAGTTTGGTGGGAGGCCCCCCCGATACGCAGTATTTT
>TRBJ2-2|TRBV6-5|NA|NA
CASSYGTLNTGELFF
TGTGCCAGCAGTTACGGGACTCTCAACACCGGGGAGCTGTTTTTT
>TRBJ2-1|TRBV6-5|TRBD2|NA
CASSYLSGGDYNEQFF
TGTGCCAGCAGTTACCTTAGCGGGGGGGACTACAATGAGCAGTTCTTC
>TRBJ2-1|TRBV6-5|TRBD1|NA
CASSYSPGTGAGQFF
TGTGCCAGCAGTTACTCTCCCGGGACAGGGGCCGGGCAGTTCTTC
>TRBJ2-3|TRBV2|TRBD2|NA
CASKGGGASPSTDTQYF
TGTGCCAGCAAGGGCGGGGGAGCTTCCCCTAGCACAGATACGCAGTATTTT
>TRBJ2-5|TRBV6-5|TRBD2|once
CASISGDETQYF
TGTGCCAGCATTAGCGGGGACGAGACCCAGTACTTC
>TRBJ2-5|TRBV7-9|TRBD1|NA
CASSPRDRVETQYF
TGTGCCAGCAGCCCACGGGACAGGGTTGAGACCCAGTACTTC
>TRBJ2-7|TRBV6-1|NA|NA
CATADPTRQSYEQYF
TGTGCCACCGCCGACCCGACTAGACAGTCCTACGAGCAGTACTTC
>TRBJ2-3|TRBV27|TRBD2|NA
CASRTLAGDTQYF
TGTGCCAGCAGGACCCTAGCGGGAGATACGCAGTATTTT
>TRBJ2-7|TRBV7-9|NA|NA
CASSGPGTETYEQYF
TGTGCCAGCAGCGGACCCGGGACGGAGACCTACGAGCAGTACTTC
>TRBJ2-5|TRBV4-1|TRBD1|NA
CASSQERTGETQYF
TGCGCCAGCAGCCAAGAAAGGACAGGAGAGACCCAGTACTTC
>TRBJ2-3|TRBV2|NA|NA
CASSEATEAYTDTQYF
TGTGCCAGCAGTGAAGCGACAGAGGCTTACACAGATACGCAGTATTTT
>TRBJ2-1|TRBV7-2|NA|NA
CASSLADIEQFF
TGTGCCAGCAGCTTAGCTGACATCGAGCAGTTCTTC
>TRBJ2-7|TRBV7-6|TRBD1|NA
CASSVGQPYEQYF
TGTGCCAGCAGCGTGGGACAGCCCTACGAGCAGTACTTC
>TRBJ2-7|TRBV5-1|NA|NA
CASSTQGYEQYF
TGCGCCAGCAGCACACAGGGCTACGAGCAGTACTTC
>TRBJ2-7|TRBV4-1|TRBD1|NA
CASSQFGQGATYEQYF
TGCGCCAGCAGCCAATTCGGACAGGGGGCCACCTACGAGCAGTACTTC
>TRBJ1-2|TRBV11-2|TRBD1|NA
CASSLDLWTGINYGYTF
TGTGCCAGCAGCTTAGATCTCTGGACAGGGATTAACTATGGCTACACCTTC
>TRBJ2-3|TRBV27|NA|NA
CASSPVGGLNTDTQYF
TGTGCCAGCAGTCCCGTAGGGGGGCTTAACACAGATACGCAGTATTTT
>TRBJ2-1|TRBV4-3|NA|NA
CASSQVYPADFFNEQFF
TGCGCCAGCAGCCAAGTGTACCCAGCGGATTTCTTTAATGAGCAGTTCTTC